This T cell receptor (beta chain) was observed in a study of blood T cell repertoires in COVID-19. Whole-study context: Researchers got acute and convalescent COVID-19 samples from the United States, Italy and Spain. T cells, B-cell-depleted T cells, or PBMCs provided the cDNA or gDNA that served as material.

In its sample, this clone was seen once. Methods used by the authors: Estimation of nucleated cell counts relied on the amplification of reference gene primers. Clones were sequenced by immunoSEQ multiplex PCR, and TCRdb holds only the in-frame ones, with some missing. V and J calls and clone size are those listed in that table; D and trimming were worked out from the DNA. The top ten clones hold just over 8% of a sample with 65,000 to 80,000 clones, around 87% of them seen once. Germline lookup yields CDR1 SGHVS and CDR2 FNYEAQ. Trimming left V 1 base short and J 5 bases short, with 8 bases between. The CDR3 runs to 13 residues.

The sample consisted of peripheral blood. The receptor comes from a man aged 50 to 60 with active COVID-19. The gene calls are TRBV7-6 and TRBJ2-5, with D unresolved. The chain's CDR3 is CASSLGLRETQYF. The CDR3 DNA is TGTGCCAGCAGCTTAGGCCTCAGGGAGACCCAGTACTTC.